The 27 T cell receptor beta chains below come from one sample, sequenced in a study of cytomegalovirus exposure and HLA in healthy donors. Sequencing used immunoSEQ multiplex PCR; TCRdb keeps in-frame clones, though not all of them. The sample includes 110,000 or so clones, approximately 96% of them seen just once. The source material was PBMCs. These receptors all stem from a woman aged 18-35 years in good health and CMV-seronegative.

The chain couples TRBV4-2 to TRBJ2-7, with 7 bases identical to TRBD1. This CDR3 region has 15 residues. Germline V gene sequence: CDR1 LGHNA, CDR2 YNFKEQ. V shed 1 base and J 3 bases; nucleotides not matched to a gene: 6. The CDR3: CASSQGRGLYYEQYF. The CDR3 DNA reads as TGTGCCAGCAGCCAAGGAAGGGGGCTATACTACGAGCAGTACTTC.

CDR3 in amino acids: CASTVSGTAYDEQFF. The CDR3 DNA follows: TGTGCCAGCACCGTCTCAGGGACAGCTTATGATGAGCAGTTCTTC. The V and J genes are TRBV7-2 and TRBJ2-1, with 7 bases lining up with TRBD1. The germline gives CDR1 SGHTA, CDR2 FQGNSA. J was trimmed by 8 bases and V by 7 bases; bases with no gene match: 14. This CDR3 has 15 amino acids.

In DNA form, the CDR3 reads TGTGCCAGCAGTTTGTGGGGGGACGGTAGCAATCAGCCCCAGCATTTT. Translation: CASSLWGDGSNQPQHF. This chain connects TRBV28 to TRBJ1-5, with TRBD1 as a possible D gene (5 bases). This CDR3 comprises 16 residues. Germline CDR1 MDHEN, CDR2 SYDVKM. V was cut by 3 bases and J by 0 bases, with 12 bases left in between.

The table lists this clone with a count of one. This CDR3 is CASSFPGGHAEAFF. The CDR3 nucleotides read TGTGCCAGCAGCTTCCCCGGGGGGCATGCTGAAGCTTTCTTT. This chain uses TRBV6-6 with TRBJ1-1; a weak D match, TRBD1 (6 bases). The CDR3 extends over 14 amino acids. The V end lost 6 bases, the J end lost 6 bases, and 17 bases lay between the germline ends. The V gene's germline CDR1 is MNHNY and CDR2 SVGAGI (reference sequence).

This chain links TRBV28 with TRBJ1-5; the D is unclear. CDR3 length: 15 amino acids. The V and J ends lost 1 base and 0 bases respectively, with 7 bases between them. CDR1 and CDR2 (germline): MDHEN, SYDVKM. DNA of the CDR3: TGTGCCAGCAGTTTATTGTCCTATAGCAATCAGCCCCAGCATTTT. Encoded protein: CASSLLSYSNQPQHF.

The chain uses TRBV7-6 and TRBJ1-1; no firm D call. The CDR3 has 16 residues. Trimming stripped 9 bases from V and 1 base from J, with 21 bases between. CDR1 is SGHVS and CDR2 is FNYEAQ in the germline V gene. The CDR3 sequence: CASFGRVSISNTEAFF. The CDR3, as DNA: TGTGCCAGTTTCGGGCGGGTTTCCATATCGAACACTGAAGCTTTCTTT.

This chain joins TRBV7-9 and TRBJ1-2, with 8 positions matching TRBD1. The CDR3 contains 14 residues. The trim removed 4 bases at V and 5 bases at J, leaving 6 bases unmatched. The germline CDR1 and CDR2 sequences are SEHNR and FQNEAQ (reference sequence). The CDR3 region is CASSSIQGVYGYTF. The CDR3 DNA reads as TGTGCCAGCAGCTCTATACAGGGGGTTTATGGCTACACCTTC.

V usage is TRBV11-1 and J usage is TRBJ2-1, with D hard to call. The CDR3 consists of 11 residues. Between the trimmed V and J ends, which lost 3 bases and 10 bases, there was a span of 7 bases. Germline V gene sequence: CDR1 SGHAT, CDR2 FQDESV (reference sequence). For the CDR3, the DNA is TGTGCCAGCAGCTTCCGGGTAGAGCAGTTCTTC. Its translation is CASSFRVEQFF. Based on the CDR3 plus reference TRBV11-1 and TRBJ2-1, the full variable domain is EAEVAQSPRYKITEKSQAVAFWCDPISGHATLYWYRQILGQGPELLVQFQDESVVDDSQLPKDRFSAERLKGVDSTLKIQPAELGDSAMYLCASSFRVEQFFGPGTRLTVL.

The genes are TRBV30 and TRBJ2-7; 9 bases fit TRBD2. The ends lost 3 bases at V and 5 bases at J; junction bases unmatched: 8. The CDR3 totals 14 residues. Germline CDR1 and CDR2: GTSNPN and SVGIG (reference sequence). CDR3 loop: CAWRGASGVNEQYF. For the CDR3, the DNA is TGTGCCTGGAGAGGAGCTAGCGGGGTGAACGAGCAGTACTTC.

V gene TRBV19 combines with J gene TRBJ2-5; D uncertain. The CDR3 has 12 residues. Deletions cut 3 bases from V and 5 bases from J, with 7 bases between. From germline, CDR1 is LNHDA and CDR2 SQIVND (reference sequence). The CDR3 coding sequence is TGTGCCAGTAGTATGAGGAGTGAGACCCAGTACTTC. The encoded protein is CASSMRSETQYF.

The chain links TRBV2 to TRBJ1-2; D gene ambiguous. Germline V gene lookup returns CDR1 SNHLY and CDR2 FYNNEI. V gave up 3 bases and J gave up 5 bases, with 19 bases separating them. The CDR3 is 16 residues long. CDR3 region: CASSDIRRRPGYGYTF. CDR3 in DNA: TGTGCCAGCAGTGATATTAGGCGGAGACCGGGTTATGGCTACACCTTC.

V usage is TRBV7-8 and J usage is TRBJ1-2; 9 bases line up with TRBD1. CDR1 and CDR2 (germline): SGHVS, FQNEAQ. This CDR3 has 15 amino acids. Germline trimming cut 6 bases from V and 2 bases from J; bases unmatched to any gene: 7. CDR3 bases: TGTGCCAGCAGGCCAGGACAGGGGTCGAACTATGGCTACACCTTC. Amino acids: CASRPGQGSNYGYTF.

The chain uses TRBV2 and TRBJ1-1; 8 nucleotides agree with TRBD1. Trimming at V came to 10 bases and at J to 3 bases, leaving 13 bases not matched to a gene. Germline CDR1 and CDR2: SNHLY and FYNNEI. The CDR3 is 15 residues long. The CDR3 sequence is CATQPSGGSYTEAFF. The CDR3 DNA reads TGTGCCACGCAGCCCTCAGGGGGCAGCTACACTGAAGCTTTCTTT.

The chain has TRBV4-1 and TRBJ2-1, with D maybe TRBD2 (5 bases). From germline, CDR1 is MGHRA and CDR2 YSYEKL. V gave up 3 bases and J gave up 7 bases, with 10 bases separating them. The CDR3 has 13 amino acids. CDR3 amino acids: CASSHSWENEQFF. CDR3 coding DNA: TGCGCCAGCAGCCATAGTTGGGAGAATGAGCAGTTCTTC.

This rearrangement joins TRBV6-5 to TRBJ2-7; 10 nucleotides align to TRBD1. This CDR3 is 14 amino acids long. J gave up 7 bases and V 6 bases, and 9 bases lay outside the gene matches. Germline CDR1 is MNHEY and CDR2 is SVGAGI. This CDR3 is CASSHPGQGREQYF. CDR3 nucleotides: TGTGCCAGCAGCCATCCGGGACAGGGGCGGGAGCAGTACTTC.

The rearrangement links TRBV10-3 to TRBJ2-1; 12 bases match TRBD2. This CDR3 spans 14 amino acids. Germline CDR1 is ENHRY and CDR2 is SYGVKD. V was clipped by 8 bases and J by 5 bases; unmatched bases: 4. The DNA of the CDR3 is TGTGCCATCGGACGACTAGCGGGGGACAATGAGCAGTTCTTC. Its translation is CAIGRLAGDNEQFF.

V is TRBV4-1 and J is TRBJ1-5; possible D gene TRBD1, 5 bases. The J call may be faulty, since TRBJ2-3 better matches the DNA end. Germline V gene lookup returns CDR1 MGHRA and CDR2 YSYEKL. This CDR3 contains 16 residues. Here the CDR3 reads CASSPNDRSSNQPQYF. For the CDR3, the DNA is TGCGCCAGCAGCCCCAATGACAGAAGTAGCAATCAGCCCCAGTATTTT.

A note on this clone: At one end, the junction sequence differs from germline, possibly due to a read error. The chain joins TRBV14 to TRBJ2-3; no firm D call. The CDR3 is made up of 14 amino acids. From germline, CDR1 is SGHDN and CDR2 FVKESK. The CDR3 region has the DNA TGTGCCAGCAGCCAAGTTACGAGCAAAGATACGCAGTATTTT. Translation: CASSQVTSKDTQYF.

The V call is TRBV6-1, the J call TRBJ1-4; 9 bases map to TRBD1. The junction had 7 bases not matched to a gene; V was cut back by 7 bases and J by 4 bases. The germline V gene encodes CDR1 MNHNS and CDR2 SASEGT. The CDR3 sequence is 15 residues long. The CDR3 DNA sequence: TGTGCCAGCACCCGACTGGGACAGGGTAATGAAAAACTGTTTTTT. The encoded protein is CASTRLGQGNEKLFF.

CDR3 sequence reads: CASSFQGMSTEAFF. CDR3 coding DNA: TGTGCCAGCAGCTTTCAGGGCATGTCGACTGAAGCTTTCTTT. V is TRBV7-9 and J is TRBJ1-1, with D perhaps matching TRBD1 (5 bases). The CDR3 sequence is 14 residues long. CDR1 and CDR2 from the germline V gene are SEHNR and FQNEAQ (reference sequence). V was clipped by 3 bases and J by 5 bases, with 13 bases between them.

This clone was seen only once. The chain is built from TRBV13 and TRBJ2-2; 7 bases line up with TRBD1. J was trimmed by 9 bases and V by 5 bases; bases with no gene match: 9. Germline loops: CDR1 PRHDT, CDR2 FYEKMQ (reference sequence). This CDR3 has 14 residues. The CDR3, as DNA: TGTGCCAGCAGCCACCGGACAGGACTCAGGGAGCTGTTTTTT. Its translation: CASSHRTGLRELFF.

J is TRBJ2-2 and V is TRBV4-3; 8 bases are shared with TRBD1. Germline CDR1 reads LGHNA; CDR2 reads YSLEER. J gave up 6 bases and V 4 bases, and 7 bases lay outside the gene matches. The CDR3 runs 15 residues. The chain's CDR3 is CASSPGTGLSGELFF. CDR3 nucleotides: TGCGCCAGCAGCCCCGGGACAGGTTTATCCGGGGAGCTGTTTTTT.

This clone was detected once. The J gene is TRBJ2-7, the V gene TRBV6-5; TRBD1 is a possible D gene (6 bases). The CDR3 extends over 15 amino acids. The ends were cut back, 2 bases at V and 7 bases at J, with 18 bases in the middle. Per the germline V gene, CDR1 is MNHEY and CDR2 is SVGAGI. CDR3 loop: CASSYSNSPGTEQYF. CDR3 bases: TGTGCCAGCAGTTACAGCAACTCGCCCGGGACAGAGCAGTACTTC.

The genes are TRBV5-5 and TRBJ1-2; 9 bases align to TRBD1. The germline CDR1 and CDR2 sequences are SGHKS and YYEKEE (reference sequence). The ends lost 5 bases at V and 2 bases at J; junction bases unmatched: 4. This CDR3 contains 14 residues. This CDR3 is CASSRQGGNYGYTF. The CDR3 DNA reads as TGTGCCAGCAGTAGACAGGGGGGGAACTATGGCTACACCTTC.

Notes on this clone: Additional DNA sequences in this sample encode the identical CDR3. The chain joins TRBV2 to TRBJ1-6; D possibly corresponds to TRBD1 (6 bases). Trimming took off 1 base at V and 2 bases at J, with 9 bases between the two ends. Germline loops: CDR1 SNHLY, CDR2 FYNNEI. This CDR3 comprises 16 residues. The CDR3 DNA follows: TGTGCCAGCAGTGAAGACAGGGTACCCTATAATTCACCCCTCCACTTT. This gives the protein CASSEDRVPYNSPLHF.

V is TRBV5-7 and J is TRBJ2-4; 12 bases align to TRBD2. TRBV5-7 is labeled an ORF, and its function is uncertain. The CDR3 is 15 amino acids. The trim removed 0 bases at V and 6 bases at J, leaving 1 base unmatched. CDR3 loop: CASSLELAGGNIQYF. The CDR3, as DNA: TGTGCCAGCAGCTTGGAACTAGCGGGGGGAAACATTCAGTACTTC.

The gene calls are TRBV5-6 and TRBJ1-2, with a tentative D call TRBD1 (5 bases). CDR1 and CDR2 (germline): SGHDT, YYEEEE. There are 12 residues in the CDR3. The V end was cut by 0 bases, the J end by 10 bases, with 10 bases between. CDR3 residues: CASSLGRADYTF. For the CDR3, the DNA is TGTGCCAGCAGCTTGGGCAGGGCTGACTACACCTTC.